Shown below are 28 T cell receptor beta chains from a single sample sequenced in a study of T cells in Graves' hyperthyroidism and ophthalmopathy. It was RNA transcripts that yielded the amplified TCR beta CDR3 regions. HTBI primers were the set used in a first-round RT-PCR of the TCR CDR3. TCRdb re-called the multiplex PCR reads through MiXCR, storing one row per CDR3 protein. The profile shows some 690,000 distinct CDR3 sequences, 17% of them singletons. The specimen sequenced was blood. The receptors were sampled from a man between 45 and 60 years old with Graves' hyperthyroidism.

This chain links TRBV20-1 with TRBJ2-7; unclear D gene. Germline CDR1 DFQATT, CDR2 SNEGSKA (reference sequence). V dropped 5 bases and J dropped 2 bases, with 13 bases sitting between them. This CDR3 has 13 amino acids. The chain's CDR3 is CSAPLPSAYEQYF. The DNA for the CDR3 is TGCAGTGCTCCCCTCCCCAGCGCCTACGAGCAGTACTTC.

The chain has TRBV7-3 and TRBJ2-3, with 11 bases lining up with TRBD2. Germline loops: CDR1 SGHTA, CDR2 FQGTGA. V dropped 4 bases and J dropped 2; count of bases not matched to a gene: 11. The CDR3 sequence is 18 residues long. CDR3 nucleotides: TGTGCCAGCAGCTCACTAGCGGGAGAGACCACTGACACAGATACGCAGTATTTT. It yields the protein CASSSLAGETTDTDTQYF.

This clonotype was seen at least ten times. The chain carries TRBV30 and TRBJ2-5; maybe TRBD1 (6 bases). Deletions cut 0 bases from V and 3 bases from J, with 8 bases between. From germline, CDR1 is GTSNPN and CDR2 SVGIG (reference sequence). The CDR3 covers 13 residues. DNA for the CDR3: TGTGCCTGGAGTGTAGGGGGAGAAGAGACCCAGTACTTC. Translation gives CAWSVGGEETQYF.

This clonotype was counted at least ten times. This chain's CDR3 is CASSEGGPRGNQPQHF. The CDR3 DNA sequence: TGTGCCAGCAGTGAAGGAGGGCCCCGAGGGAATCAGCCCCAGCATTTT. This chain links TRBV2 with TRBJ1-5; no clear D gene. CDR1 SNHLY and CDR2 FYNNEI come from the germline V gene. V was cut by 1 base and J by 4 bases, with 14 bases left in between. This CDR3 has 16 residues.

The chain is built from TRBV24-1 and TRBJ2-1; tentatively, D is TRBD2 (6 bases). V lost 6 bases and J lost 3, with 17 bases in between. From germline, CDR1 is KGHDR and CDR2 SFDVKD. This CDR3 has 16 amino acids. The CDR3 protein is CATSFSTRVFYNEQFF. As DNA, the CDR3 is TGTGCCACCAGTTTCTCGACTAGAGTGTTCTACAATGAGCAGTTCTTC.

This clonotype was found a few times. The CDR3 loop is CALGGNGGYTF. The CDR3 region has the DNA TGTGCCTTAGGGGGAAACGGAGGCTACACCTTC. The chain recombines TRBV28 with TRBJ1-2; maybe TRBD1 (6 bases). The CDR3 runs 11 residues. V lost 11 bases and J lost 8, with 15 bases in between. Germline loops: CDR1 MDHEN, CDR2 SYDVKM.

V usage is TRBV13 and J usage is TRBJ2-7; TRBD2 aligns across 11 bases. The CDR3 is 15 residues long. The ends lost 6 bases at V and 0 bases at J; junction bases unmatched: 4. Germline lookup yields CDR1 PRHDT and CDR2 FYEKMQ (reference sequence). The CDR3 DNA reads as TGTGCCAGCAGTGGACTAGCGGGTTTCTCCTACGAGCAGTACTTC. Its translation is CASSGLAGFSYEQYF.

This clonotype appeared a few times. The V call is TRBV20-1, the J call TRBJ2-3; 9 nucleotides align to TRBD2. V was pared by 5 bases and J by 3 bases, with 6 bases of the junction left unmatched. The CDR3 extends over 14 amino acids. Germline assignment: CDR1 DFQATT and CDR2 SNEGSKA (reference sequence). In nucleotides, the CDR3 is TGCAGTGCTGAGCGGGAGGCTGGGACAGATACGCAGTATTTT. Amino acids: CSAEREAGTDTQYF.

The genes are TRBV18 and TRBJ2-5, with D hard to call. The ends were cut back, 2 bases at V and 0 bases at J, with 7 bases in the middle. The CDR3 runs to 14 residues. CDR1 is KGHSH and CDR2 is LQKENI in the germline V gene. In DNA, the CDR3 is TGTGCCAGCTCACCAGGGTACGACCAAGAGACCCAGTACTTC. The encoded protein is CASSPGYDQETQYF. Filled out from reference TRBV18 and TRBJ2-5, the complete variable domain reads NAGVMQNPRHLVRRRGQEARLRCSPMKGHSHVYWYRQLPEEGLKFMVYLQKENIIDESGMPKERFSAEFPKEGPSILRIQQVVRGDSAAYFCASSPGYDQETQYFGPGTRLLVL.

This clonotype was detected only a few times. The chain has TRBV13 and TRBJ2-7; D is ambiguous. The CDR3 is 12 amino acids. Germline CDR1 PRHDT, CDR2 FYEKMQ (reference sequence). V was shortened by 5 bases and J by 7 bases, with 12 bases between the two germline ends. The CDR3 here is CASSPGPGEQYF. The CDR3 nucleotides are TGTGCCAGCAGCCCAGGACCTGGGGAGCAGTACTTC.

V and J are TRBV7-2 and TRBJ2-5; D is perhaps TRBD2 (5 bases). Trimming removed 1 base at V and 5 bases at J, with 8 bases between. CDR1 and CDR2 (germline): SGHTA, FQGNSA. CDR3 length equals 13 residues. CDR3 nucleotides: TGTGCCAGCAGCTTAGTAGCGAAGGAGACCCAGTACTTC. Translated: CASSLVAKETQYF.

In regard to this clonotype: Since a much larger clone is just one base distant, this may be a read error. The chain joins TRBV6-1 to TRBJ2-1; possible D gene TRBD1, 5 bases. Germline loops: CDR1 MNHNS, CDR2 SASEGT. CDR3 length: 15 residues. The CDR3 bases are TGTGCCAGCAGTGAAAGTCCAGGGATATACAATGATCAGTTCTTC. It yields the protein CASSESPGIYNDQFF.

This clonotype was counted many times. The V gene is TRBV20-1, the J gene TRBJ2-3; unclear D gene. Trimming left V 1 base short and J 2 bases short, with 10 bases between. Germline V gene sequence: CDR1 DFQATT, CDR2 SNEGSKA (reference sequence). The CDR3 length is 14 residues. As DNA, the CDR3 is TGCAGTGCTAGAGTCCCTCGGGTCACAGATACGCAGTATTTT. It specifies CSARVPRVTDTQYF.

This clonotype has at least ten counts. The chain uses TRBV24-1 and TRBJ2-1, with 9 bases that match TRBD2. The trim removed 3 bases at V and 7 bases at J, leaving 6 bases unmatched. This CDR3 is 15 amino acids long. Germline CDR1 reads KGHDR; CDR2 reads SFDVKD. For the CDR3, the DNA is TGTGCCACCAGTGATCCGGGACTAGCTGGGAATGAGCAGTTCTTC. Translation gives CATSDPGLAGNEQFF.

This clonotype was seen more than once but under ten times. The V and J genes are TRBV14 and TRBJ1-2; D not resolved. This CDR3 is built from 13 residues. V lost 6 bases, J lost 4 bases, and 12 bases lay in between. The V gene's germline CDR1 is SGHDN and CDR2 FVKESK. CDR3 bases: TGTGCCAGCAGGGCTGTTGGTTTCTATGGCTACACCTTC. As protein: CASRAVGFYGYTF.

This clonotype was picked up many times. The CDR3 DNA sequence: TGTGCCAGCAGACGGACTAGCGTTAAATCACCCCCCATGAATGAGCAGTTCTTC. It yields the protein CASRRTSVKSPPMNEQFF. The rearrangement uses TRBV28 and TRBJ2-1, with 9 bases matching TRBD2. Per the germline V gene, CDR1 is MDHEN and CDR2 is SYDVKM. Trimming cost V 6 bases and J 7 bases; bases outside gene matches: 19. The CDR3 loop spans 18 amino acids.

This clonotype has at least ten counts. The rearrangement uses TRBV2 and TRBJ2-5; D unresolved. The V end lost 8 bases, the J end lost 1 base, and 8 bases lay between the germline ends. The CDR3 is 12 residues long. Germline V gene lookup returns CDR1 SNHLY and CDR2 FYNNEI. Written as DNA, the CDR3 is TGTGCCAGCTCCTCAGCCCAAGAGACCCAGTACTTC. Translating gives CASSSAQETQYF.

Only one count was recorded for this clonotype. This chain joins TRBV7-9 and TRBJ2-3, with D possibly matching TRBD2 (6 bases). The CDR3 loop spans 17 amino acids. CDR1 is SEHNR and CDR2 is FQNEAQ in the germline V gene (reference sequence). Trimming took 5 bases from V and 0 from J, leaving 18 bases between them. For the CDR3, the DNA is TGTGCCAGCAGCACAACAACGGCTAGCGAGAGCACAGATACGCAGTATTTT. It is translated as CASSTTTASESTDTQYF.

The J gene is TRBJ2-2, the V gene TRBV3-1; 12 nucleotides agree with TRBD2. The CDR3 contains 16 residues. Unmatched junction bases numbered 6, after V lost 5 bases and J lost 5 bases. Germline V gene data show CDR1 as LGHDT and CDR2 as YNNKEL (reference sequence). The CDR3, as DNA: TGTGCCAGCAGCTTGACTAGCGGGAGAATGACCGGGGAGCTGTTTTTT. Encoded protein: CASSLTSGRMTGELFF.

Concerning this clonotype itself: A read error may explain this, as a much larger clone is one base away. V usage is TRBV20-1 and J usage is TRBJ2-2; tentative D call: TRBD1 (6 bases). Between the trimmed V and J ends, which lost 0 bases and 5 bases, there was a span of 19 bases. The CDR3 extends over 17 amino acids. Germline CDR1 DFQATT, CDR2 SNEGSKA (reference sequence). The CDR3, as DNA: TGCAGTGCTAGAGATTTGTGGGCAGGGGACACAACCGGGGAGCTGTTTTTT. It specifies CSARDLWAGDTTGELFF.

This clonotype was picked up a small number of times. This may come from a read error, since a much larger clone is one base off. This sequence joins TRBV2 and TRBJ2-3; D is perhaps TRBD2 (7 bases). CDR1 is SNHLY and CDR2 is FYNNEI in the germline V gene. The ends were cut back, 6 bases at V and 9 bases at J, with 22 bases in the middle. The CDR3 has 15 residues. CDR3 loop: CASRERDASRGTQYF. CDR3 nucleotide sequence: TGTGCCAGCAGGGAGCGGGACGCCTCGAGGGGGACGCAGTATTTT.

This clonotype has only a few counts. The gene calls are TRBV19 and TRBJ2-1; perhaps TRBD1 as D (7 bases). V lost 0 bases and J 7 bases, leaving 13 bases between the germline ends. Germline CDR1 is LNHDA and CDR2 is SQIVND (reference sequence). The CDR3 runs to 15 residues. The CDR3 reads CASSIDRGVVNEQFF. The CDR3 DNA follows: TGTGCCAGTAGTATAGACAGGGGGGTGGTGAATGAGCAGTTCTTC.

In this sample, this clonotype turned up many times. The chain links TRBV30 to TRBJ2-7, with 11 bases lining up with TRBD2. J gave up 3 bases and V 4 bases, and 2 bases lay outside the gene matches. From germline, CDR1 is GTSNPN and CDR2 SVGIG (reference sequence). This CDR3 comprises 13 residues. The CDR3, as DNA: TGTGCCTGGACACTAGCGGGAGACTACGAGCAGTACTTC. This encodes CAWTLAGDYEQYF.

Only a few counts were recorded for this clonotype. This chain links TRBV7-6 with TRBJ1-5; the match to TRBD1 covers 7 bases. Losses at the gene ends were 5 bases for V and 3 bases for J; bases not matched to a gene: 7. CDR3 size: 15 residues. Germline V gene data show CDR1 as SGHVS and CDR2 as FNYEAQ. CDR3 in DNA: TGTGCCAGCAGCGCCATGACAGGGATCAATCAGCCCCAGCATTTT. Encoded protein: CASSAMTGINQPQHF.

This rearrangement joins TRBV30 to TRBJ2-5, with D maybe TRBD2 (7 bases). Looked up from germline, CDR1 is GTSNPN and CDR2 is SVGIG (reference sequence). V was clipped by 0 bases and J by 2 bases, with 13 bases between them. The CDR3 extends over 15 amino acids. CDR3 region: CAWSVGGGGQETQYF. CDR3 nucleotide sequence: TGTGCCTGGAGTGTAGGGGGAGGGGGGCAAGAGACCCAGTACTTC. Variable domain in full (rest from reference TRBV30 and TRBJ2-5): SQTIHQWPATLVQPVGSPLSLECTVEGTSNPNLYWYRQAAGRGLQLLFYSVGIGQISSEVPQNLSASRPQDRQFILSSKKLLLSDSGFYLCAWSVGGGGQETQYFGPGTRLLVL.

A few counts support this clonotype. The rearrangement uses TRBV29-1 and TRBJ2-2; 10 nucleotides line up with TRBD1. The V segment lost 6 bases and the J segment 6 bases; nucleotides outside the gene matches: 7. The CDR3 sequence is 14 residues long. From germline, CDR1 is SQVTM and CDR2 ANQGSEA. This CDR3 is CSVGDRGGSGELFF. The CDR3 DNA is TGCAGCGTGGGGGACAGGGGAGGGTCCGGGGAGCTGTTTTTT.

The chain joins TRBV29-1 to TRBJ2-7; no clear D gene. The length of the CDR3 is 13 residues. V lost 7 bases, J lost 1 base, and 14 bases lay in between. The germline V gene has CDR1 SQVTM and CDR2 ANQGSEA. The DNA for the CDR3 is TGCAGCGCGAATTTGGAGCGATCCTACGAGCAGTACTTC. Translated: CSANLERSYEQYF.

This clonotype was seen at least ten times. V and J are TRBV4-3 and TRBJ1-5; D not resolved. The CDR3 spans 14 residues. CDR1 is LGHNA and CDR2 is YSLEER in the germline V gene. The germline V and J ends were trimmed by 2 bases and 0 bases, with 5 bases remaining between them. CDR3: CASSQQYSNQPQHF. The CDR3 DNA reads as TGCGCCAGCAGCCAACAATATAGCAATCAGCCCCAGCATTTT.